A selection of T cell receptor beta chains follows, all from one sample in a study of blood T cells in healthy people across ages. TCRdb itself ran the 5' RACE reads through MiXCR, one entry per CDR3 protein. The table shows some 1.4 million distinct CDR3 sequences, with around two fifths occurring only once. The sample taken for sequencing was blood. These receptors all come from a woman under 30 in good health. The CDR3 runs from the conserved cysteine through the conserved F or W. D genes are given only for firm matches. The listing skips clone size in some rows; elsewhere it reads once, few, many or a size class.

clone size | J gene | V gene | D gene | CDR3 DNA | CDR3 protein
. | TRBJ1-1 | TRBV29-1 | . | TGCAGCGTTGGGCAGGGAAAGGCTGAAGCTTTCTTT | CSVGQGKAEAFF
. | TRBJ2-1 | TRBV9 | TRBD2 | TGTGCCAGCAGCGTAGCTAGCGGGAGTCTCAATGAGCAGTTCTTC | CASSVASGSLNEQFF
. | TRBJ2-2 | TRBV20-1 | . | TGCAGTGCTTCCTCTCGTCTTTTGAGCGGGGAGCTGTTTTTT | CSASSRLLSGELFF
. | TRBJ1-5 | TRBV10-3 | TRBD1 | TGTGCCATCAGTGACTTAAACAGGGGCCCCAATCAGCCCCAGCATTTT | CAISDLNRGPNQPQHF
. | TRBJ2-5 | TRBV7-9 | . | TGTGCCAGCAGCGTCTCCTACCGACAAGAGACCCAGTACTTC | CASSVSYRQETQYF
. | TRBJ2-5 | TRBV20-1 | . | TGCAGTGCTAGACCTACTCTAGTAGGCGAGACCCAGTACTTC | CSARPTLVGETQYF
. | TRBJ2-1 | TRBV7-9 | . | TGTGCCAGCAGCTCGGATGACGAGCAGTTCTTC | CASSSDDEQFF
. | TRBJ2-2 | TRBV3-1 | . | TGTGCCAGCAGCCAAGCTCGCCAGAGTAACGGGGAGCTGTTTTTT | CASSQARQSNGELFF
many | TRBJ2-7 | TRBV29-1 | TRBD2 | TGCAGCGTTGTGGGAGGGTCAACCTACGAGCAGTACTTC | CSVVGGSTYEQYF
. | TRBJ1-1 | TRBV5-1 | TRBD1 | TGCGCCAGCAGCTTGGGGACAGGAAGGACTTTCTTT | CASSLGTGRTFF
few | TRBJ1-6 | TRBV10-3 | . | TGTGCCATCAGTGGGCCGGGGAATTCACCCCTCCACTTT | CAISGPGNSPLHF
. | TRBJ2-7 | TRBV12-3/TRBV12-4 | TRBD2 | TGTGCCAGCAGTTTGTCCTTTAGCGGGGTGTCCTACGAGCAGTACTTC | CASSLSFSGVSYEQYF
once | TRBJ1-1 | TRBV3-1 | . | TGTGCCAGCAGCCAGATCTCCACATCCGTGGCTTTCTTT | CASSQISTSVAFF
few | TRBJ2-5 | TRBV10-3 | TRBD2 | TGTGCCATCAGTGGTCAGCTAGCGGGAGGTTTGCATGAGCAGTACTTC | CAISGQLAGGLHEQYF
. | TRBJ2-3 | TRBV12-3/TRBV12-4 | . | TGTGCCAGCAGTCCACGACCGGGGTCAGATACGCAGTATTTT | CASSPRPGSDTQYF
. | TRBJ1-2 | TRBV18 | . | TGTGCCAGCTCACCCGATAAGAGTTTTGGGGGCGGCTACACCTTC | CASSPDKSFGGGYTF
. | TRBJ2-1 | TRBV20-1 | . | TGCAGTGCTAGTCGGCAGGGGGGGGGAAATGAGCAGTTCTTC | CSASRQGGGNEQFF
few | TRBJ2-2 | TRBV27 | . | TGTGCCAGCAAGGGAGTCGGCGGGGAGCTGTTTTTT | CASKGVGGELFF
. | TRBJ2-3 | TRBV5-1 | TRBD2 | TGCGCCAGCAGCCGACCCACTAGCGGGGGGTTTAGCACAGATACGCAGTATTTT | CASSRPTSGGFSTDTQYF
. | TRBJ2-3 | TRBV6-1 | . | TGTGCCACCCTGGGGTTATATCGAGATACGCAGTATTTT | CATLGLYRDTQYF
. | TRBJ1-3 | TRBV29-1 | . | TGCAGCGTTGGGGGCAGCTCTGGAAACACCATATATTTT | CSVGGSSGNTIYF
. | TRBJ2-1 | TRBV20-1 | . | TGCAGTCGCCTTGGAGGGGACTCCTACAATGAGCAGTTCTTC | CSRLGGDSYNEQFF
many | TRBJ2-3 | TRBV11-2 | . | TGTGCCAGCAGCTTAGGGTCGACTAGTCTCACAGATACGCAGTATTTT | CASSLGSTSLTDTQYF
. | TRBJ2-1 | TRBV3-1 | . | TGTGCCAGCAGCCAATTCGATGAGCAGTTCTTC | CASSQFDEQFF
many | TRBJ2-7 | TRBV28 | TRBD2 | TGTGCCAGCAGTTTCGGGGACTACTCCTACGAGCAGTACTTC | CASSFGDYSYEQYF
many | TRBJ2-5 | TRBV27 | TRBD2 | TGTGCCAGCAGTTTATCTGGGCGGGGGGAAGAGACCCAGTACTTC | CASSLSGRGEETQYF
. | TRBJ2-3 | TRBV12-5 | TRBD2 | TGTGCTAGTGGTTTGGTTCTCCGACTAGCTGGAGATACGCAGTATTTT | CASGLVLRLAGDTQYF
. | TRBJ2-1 | TRBV27 | . | TGTGCCGGCAGTGCGTCCCCTTACAATGAGCAGTTCTTC | CAGSASPYNEQFF
few | TRBJ2-2 | TRBV12-5 | . | TGTGCTAGTGGTCCCAGACTATTCACCGGGGAGCTGTTTTTT | CASGPRLFTGELFF
. | TRBJ2-3 | TRBV5-1 | . | TGCGCCAGCAGCTTGTTGCCCGATAGCACAGATACGCAGTATTTT | CASSLLPDSTDTQYF
. | TRBJ2-7 | TRBV15 | . | TGTGCCACCAGCAGAGATCCTAGGTTACAGGCCGATGCGGGTCAGTACTTC | CATSRDPRLQADAGQYF
. | TRBJ1-1 | TRBV5-1 | TRBD1 | TGCGCCAGCAGCCTTTACAGGGGTGAGGTGAACACTGAAGCTTTCTTT | CASSLYRGEVNTEAFF
. | TRBJ1-2 | TRBV20-1 | TRBD1 | TGCAGTGGCATGACAGGGGGCTATGGCTACACCTTC | CSGMTGGYGYTF
. | TRBJ1-3 | TRBV16 | . | TGTGCCAGCAGCCAAAGCCGCCCGGGGGGAAACACCATATATTTT | CASSQSRPGGNTIYF
few | TRBJ1-1 | TRBV24-1 | . | TGTGCCACCAGTGGTGGGTCCTCACCTCGAGAAGCTTTCTTT | CATSGGSSPREAFF
. | TRBJ2-5 | TRBV7-9 | TRBD2 | TGTACCAGCAGCGGACTAGCGCTCCAGTACTTC | CTSSGLALQYF
. | TRBJ2-7 | TRBV28 | . | TGTGCCAGCAGTTTACAACAGCCTCCCTACGAGCAGTACTTC | CASSLQQPPYEQYF
. | TRBJ2-5 | TRBV7-2 | . | TGTGCCAGCAGCTTAGTAGGGTTGAATGAGCAGTACTTC | CASSLVGLNEQYF
few | TRBJ1-2 | TRBV4-2 | . | TGTGCCAGCAGCCGTAGAGAAGGTGGCTACACCTTC | CASSRREGGYTF
few | TRBJ2-1 | TRBV6-5 | . | TGTGCCAGCAGCCCTACTGGGAGTACCTACAATGAGCAGTTCTTC | CASSPTGSTYNEQFF
once | TRBJ2-5 | TRBV6-2/TRBV6-3 | . | TGTGCCAGCAGTTCAGGGATCCTTCCCTTGGGGGAGACCCAGTACTTC | CASSSGILPLGETQYF
. | TRBJ1-2 | TRBV29-1 | . | TGCAGCGTCCTTTCTCCCCCCGAGGGCTACACCTTC | CSVLSPPEGYTF
. | TRBJ2-1 | TRBV13 | . | TGTGCCAGCAGCGAGTACCCGGGTTACAATGAGCAGTTCTTC | CASSEYPGYNEQFF
many | TRBJ2-5 | TRBV29-1 | . | TGCAGCGTCGGGCAAGAGACCCAGTACTTC | CSVGQETQYF
few | TRBJ1-1 | TRBV3-1 | . | TGTGCCAGCAGCCAGGCCAGTCATTCTGAAGCTTTCTTT | CASSQASHSEAFF
. | TRBJ1-2 | TRBV6-1 | . | TGTGCCAGCAGTGAAGCGTGGTCGGTCTCAACCCTTGGCTACACCTTC | CASSEAWSVSTLGYTF
. | TRBJ2-7 | TRBV20-1 | TRBD1 | TGCAGTGCCGCCGGGACAGGGGGCCCCTACGAGCAGTACTTC | CSAAGTGGPYEQYF
few | TRBJ2-7 | TRBV6-2/TRBV6-3 | TRBD2 | TGTGCCAGCAGTTACGAGCGGGGCTACGAGCAGTACTTC | CASSYERGYEQYF
few | TRBJ2-5 | TRBV20-1 | . | TGCAGTGCTCCAGGCGGGGTCATCCAAGAGACCCAGTACTTC | CSAPGGVIQETQYF
few | TRBJ2-3 | TRBV20-1 | TRBD2 | TGCAGTACACCCAAAGCGGGAGTGTCAGATACGCAGTATTTT | CSTPKAGVSDTQYF
many | TRBJ2-7 | TRBV7-8 | . | TGTGCCAGCAGCTTATCGGGGCTCTACGAGCAGTACTTC | CASSLSGLYEQYF
. | TRBJ2-2 | TRBV3-1 | . | TGTGCCAGCAGCCTCGGGAACGGGGAGCTGTTTTTT | CASSLGNGELFF
few | TRBJ2-3 | TRBV6-5 | . | TGTGCCAGCAGCGCCCAATGGGACACAGATACGCAGTATTTT | CASSAQWDTDTQYF